This TCR beta chain was sequenced during a study of shared clonotypes between healthy human individuals. As for the study in general: CD4 naive cells filled three plates per donor, CD4 memory three, CD8 naive two and CD8 memory one.

Germline loops: CDR1 WNHNN, CDR2 SYGVQD (reference sequence). The CDR3 sequence is 15 residues long. Losses at the gene ends were 0 bases for V and 3 bases for J; bases not matched to a gene: 2. Findings of the study overall: Around 5% was the fraction of naive CD4 clonotypes found shared across several donors. Generation probability values for non-shared clonotypes were lower than those for clonotypes shared by all four donors.

Details on this clone: As yet, its antigen is unknown.

The method was immunoSEQ multiplex PCR; TCRdb's version includes in-frame clones alone and lacks a portion of them. Of about 2.3 million clones listed, about nine tenths are singletons. Sample: naive CD4+ T cells from PBMCs. Indicated subset: CD45RA+ positively selected. This TCR was sampled from a man younger than 30 in good health. Some clones in this sample may be carry-over from other donors' samples. The chain links TRBV10-1 to TRBJ2-7; 10 nucleotides match TRBD2. In DNA form, the CDR3 reads TGCGCCAGCAGTGAGTCGGCTAGCGGGAGCTACGAGCAGTACTTC. Encoded protein: CASSESASGSYEQYF.